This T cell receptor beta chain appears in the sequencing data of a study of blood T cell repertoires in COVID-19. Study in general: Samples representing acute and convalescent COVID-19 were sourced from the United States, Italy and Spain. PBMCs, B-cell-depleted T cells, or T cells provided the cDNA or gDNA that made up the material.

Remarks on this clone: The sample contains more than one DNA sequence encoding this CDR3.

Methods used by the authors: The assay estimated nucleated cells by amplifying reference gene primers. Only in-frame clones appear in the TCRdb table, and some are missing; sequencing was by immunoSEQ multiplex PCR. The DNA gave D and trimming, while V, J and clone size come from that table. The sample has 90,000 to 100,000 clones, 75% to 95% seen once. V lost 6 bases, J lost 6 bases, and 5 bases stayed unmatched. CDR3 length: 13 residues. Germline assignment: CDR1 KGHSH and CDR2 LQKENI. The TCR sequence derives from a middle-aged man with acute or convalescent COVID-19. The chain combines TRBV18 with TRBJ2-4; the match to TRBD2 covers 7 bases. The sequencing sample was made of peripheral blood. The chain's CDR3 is CASSPGGGNIQYF. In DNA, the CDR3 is TGTGCCAGCTCCCCGGGGGGAGGAAACATTCAGTACTTC.